Here is one T cell receptor (beta chain) with its context. The target antigen is unknown. The sample is drawn from a study of blood T cells in healthy people across ages. Study overall: T cells yielded about one barcoded beta molecule per two cells through template switching. Study-wide findings and caveats: Higher diversity, along with more naive CD4+ cells, distinguished long-lived donors from aged donors. Donor CMV infection status was unknown, possibly confounding age-related changes in expanded clonotypes.

There are 14 residues in the CDR3. The germline V gene has CDR1 MNHEY and CDR2 SVGAGI. The V end lost 7 bases, the J end lost 1 base, and 13 bases lay between the germline ends. PCR was performed a second time for about 7 to 11 cycles using a sample-barcoded 5' primer and a J-beta primer mix. One entry per CDR3 protein results from TCRdb running MiXCR on the 5' RACE reads. The profile shows around 900,000 distinct CDR3 sequences, roughly 47% of them singletons. The specimen was blood. This receptor was obtained from a woman aged 55 to 70 in good health. This chain connects TRBV6-5 to TRBJ1-2; no reliable D call. CDR3 amino acids: CASTLRASNYGYTF. In DNA, the CDR3 is TGTGCCAGCACCCTACGGGCCAGTAACTATGGCTACACCTTC.